The clone carrying this T cell receptor (beta chain) occurred many times. Its antigen is unidentified. This specimen belongs to a study of regulatory T cells in long-lasting Graves disease. Across the study: Under 3 months of antithyroid drugs had been taken by newly diagnosed Graves' patients. Whole-study findings and limits: Thyroid tissue went unexamined; only peripheral blood was analyzed. Relative to newly diagnosed Graves' patients, persistent ones had lower TCR diversity.

CDR1 is SGHAT and CDR2 is FQNNGV in the germline V gene. This CDR3 has 16 residues. Trimming stripped 5 bases from V and 2 bases from J, with 16 bases between. The TCR beta library used iRepertoire HTBI primers with Arm-PCR amplification of CDR3. In the source study's methods: The samples yielded about 60 TRBV and 14 to 15 TRBJ segments. A single record per CDR3 protein comes from TCRdb applying MiXCR to the multiplex PCR reads. The V and J calls and clone size are TCRdb's, not the authors'. The sample has under 250,000 distinct CDR3 sequences, around 20% seen once; the top ten hold about 15%. The time point denotes: newly diagnosed GD, antithyroid drugs for less than 3 months. Isolated PBMC RNA provided the starting material for the TCR library.

This TCR derives from a female donor with Graves disease. This sequence joins TRBV11-2 and TRBJ1-3; the D gene is possibly TRBD1 (6 bases). The starting material was peripheral blood mononuclear cells (PBMCs), obtained at new diagnosis, from a patient treated with antithyroid drugs. Here the CDR3 reads CASSPTTGSAGNTIYF. CDR3 coding DNA: TGTGCCAGCAGCCCCACTACAGGGAGCGCTGGAAACACCATATATTTT.